One and the same sample provided the 25 T cell receptor beta chains below, sequenced in a study of cytomegalovirus exposure and HLA in healthy donors (dated by TCRdb to the late 2010s). Library preparation employed the immunoSEQ multiplex PCR assay. For the multiplex PCR, a mixture combining 60 forward primers for TCR Vbeta segments and 13 reverse primers for TCR Jbeta segments was used. In TCRdb, the immuneACCESS table is reduced to in-frame sequences with V and J assigned. These tables do not hold every clone; where another copy was compared, an unresolved V gene accounts for under half, and the others remain unexplained. The sample data list roughly 180,000 clones, and roughly 81% of these were observed just once. Around 4.8% of the sample goes to the ten largest clones. Material for sequencing was PBMCs. These receptors all come from a girl between 10 and 17 years old in good health and CMV-seropositive.

CDR3 sequence reads: CASSLGQGRTEAFF. CDR3 DNA: TGTGCCAGCAGCTTAGGACAGGGTAGAACTGAAGCTTTCTTT. This chain connects TRBV5-5 to TRBJ1-1; 8 bases align to TRBD1. In germline, CDR1 is SGHKS, CDR2 YYEKEE (reference sequence). V shed 2 bases, J shed 5 bases, and the junction held 5 bases outside the gene matches. The CDR3 spans 14 residues.

The J gene is TRBJ2-7, the V gene TRBV5-1; TRBD2 matches at 13 bases. Germline CDR1 and CDR2: SGHRS and YFSETQ. There are 15 residues in the CDR3. Trimming cost V 4 bases and J 2 bases; bases outside gene matches: 3. CDR3 amino acids: CASSKGTSGTYEQYF. The DNA for the CDR3 is TGCGCCAGCAGCAAAGGGACTAGCGGGACCTACGAGCAGTACTTC.

The J gene is TRBJ2-5, the V gene TRBV5-1, with D maybe TRBD2 (6 bases). The CDR3 has 15 amino acids. CDR1 and CDR2 from the germline V gene are SGHRS and YFSETQ. V gave up 1 base and J gave up 9 bases, with 19 bases separating them. The CDR3 nucleotides read TGCGCCAGCAGCTTGTGGCTAGCTTCGGGGGAGGCCCAGTACTTC. Protein sequence: CASSLWLASGEAQYF.

V and J are TRBV2 and TRBJ1-3, with no clear D. Per germline, CDR1 SNHLY and CDR2 FYNNEI. V was clipped by 5 bases and J by 8 bases, with 10 bases between them. The CDR3 runs 12 residues. As DNA, the CDR3 is TGTGCCAGCAGTTCCTCTACGGACACCATATATTTT. It yields the protein CASSSSTDTIYF.

The chain uses TRBV2 and TRBJ1-4; TRBD1 agrees at 10 bases. From germline, CDR1 is SNHLY and CDR2 FYNNEI. V was pared by 6 bases and J by 11 bases, with 9 bases of the junction left unmatched. CDR3 length: 14 amino acids. The CDR3 loop reads CASRDRDRGWKLFF. CDR3 DNA sequence: TGTGCCAGCAGAGACCGGGACAGGGGATGGAAACTGTTTTTT.

The CDR3 sequence is CASSYSRGNEQFF. DNA for the CDR3: TGTGCCAGCAGTTACTCCAGAGGGAATGAGCAGTTCTTC. This chain links TRBV6-5 with TRBJ2-1, with a tentative D call TRBD2 (5 bases). Germline values: CDR1 MNHEY, CDR2 SVGAGI. The ends were cut back, 0 bases at V and 7 bases at J, with 7 bases in the middle. The CDR3 has 13 residues.

V is TRBV11-3 and J is TRBJ2-1; D may be TRBD1 (5 bases). The germline CDR1 and CDR2 sequences are SGHNT and YENEEA. Between the trimmed V and J ends, which lost 5 bases and 8 bases, there was a span of 25 bases. The CDR3 is 17 residues long. Here the CDR3 DNA reads TGTGCCAGCAGCCGCCGAAGTGGCCAGGGCGAGCAGGATGAGCAGTTCTTC. Encoded protein: CASSRRSGQGEQDEQFF.

For this clone: The sample has other DNA sequences that encode this CDR3 too. V usage is TRBV5-1 and J usage is TRBJ1-2; 7 bases fit TRBD1. V lost 2 bases, J lost 8 bases, and 6 bases stayed unmatched. Germline V gene data show CDR1 as SGHRS and CDR2 as YFSETQ. The CDR3 length is 13 residues. CDR3 bases: TGCGCCAGCAGCTTTCGACAGGGCGGCGGCTACACCTTC. Translated: CASSFRQGGGYTF.

The chain has TRBV4-1 and TRBJ2-3; weak D call: TRBD1 (5 bases). Trimming cost V 10 bases and J 1 base, with 12 bases left between them. Germline V gene data show CDR1 as MGHRA and CDR2 as YSYEKL. The CDR3 is 13 amino acids. In nucleotides, the CDR3 is TGCGCCACACAACCCAGGGGCACAGATACGCAGTATTTT. This codes for CATQPRGTDTQYF.

The chain employs TRBV6-6 and TRBJ2-1; 10 nucleotides agree with TRBD2. The CDR3 totals 14 residues. The V and J ends lost 6 bases and 8 bases, in that order; junction bases with no gene match: 7. CDR1 is MNHNY, CDR2 SVGAGI, per germline (reference sequence). The CDR3 sequence is CASSQRGGLDEQFF. The CDR3 coding sequence is TGTGCCAGCAGCCAGCGGGGGGGCTTGGATGAGCAGTTCTTC.

This chain connects TRBV18 to TRBJ1-2; D unclear. The CDR3 runs 13 residues. Trimming pared 0 bases from V and 7 bases from J, leaving 9 bases between. CDR1 is KGHSH, CDR2 LQKENI, per germline. The CDR3 coding sequence is TGTGCCAGCTCACCACCCCCGTTTTCTGGCTACACCTTC. As protein: CASSPPPFSGYTF.

V usage is TRBV7-2 and J usage is TRBJ2-2, with D unclear. Germline CDR1 is SGHTA and CDR2 is FQGNSA. The CDR3 extends over 13 amino acids. Trimming removed 4 bases from V and 6 bases from J, with 9 bases in between. CDR3 sequence: CASSSPPAGELFF. The CDR3 coding sequence is TGTGCCAGCAGCTCCCCCCCGGCCGGGGAGCTGTTTTTT.

The rearrangement links TRBV9 to TRBJ1-3; unclear D gene. The CDR3 contains 13 residues. Trimming removed 3 bases from V and 0 bases from J, with 4 bases in between. Germline CDR1 SGDLS, CDR2 YYNGEE. CDR3 amino acids: CASSADSGNTIYF. The CDR3 nucleotides read TGTGCCAGCAGCGCAGACTCTGGAAACACCATATATTTT.

The gene calls are TRBV5-1 and TRBJ1-4, with TRBD1 matching over 7 bases. Germline lookup yields CDR1 SGHRS and CDR2 YFSETQ. This CDR3 has 13 amino acids. J was trimmed by 2 bases and V by 7 bases; bases with no gene match: 2. The CDR3 reads CASRQGTNEKLFF. As DNA, the CDR3 is TGCGCCAGCCGACAGGGCACTAATGAAAAACTGTTTTTT.

The V and J genes are TRBV6-6 and TRBJ2-1; D is perhaps TRBD2 (5 bases). The length of the CDR3 is 13 residues. Trimming removed 6 bases from V and 4 bases from J, with 10 bases in between. The germline V gene has CDR1 MNHNY and CDR2 SVGAGI (reference sequence). CDR3 DNA: TGTGCCAGCAGCATACTAGGGTACAATGAGCAGTTCTTC. This codes for CASSILGYNEQFF.

The chain joins TRBV5-1 to TRBJ2-7; tentatively, D is TRBD1 (7 bases). Germline V gene sequence: CDR1 SGHRS, CDR2 YFSETQ. The V and J ends lost 6 bases and 9 bases respectively, with 22 bases between them. The CDR3 spans 14 residues. The CDR3, as DNA: TGCGCCAGCACCTCAGGGGGAGGCCGCGTCGGGCAGTACTTC. Translation: CASTSGGGRVGQYF.

The J gene is TRBJ1-6, the V gene TRBV19, with D perhaps TRBD1 (6 bases). This CDR3 contains 16 residues. Germline V lookup: CDR1 LNHDA, CDR2 SQIVND (reference sequence). The V end lost 4 bases, the J end lost 7 bases, and 17 bases lay between the germline ends. The CDR3 DNA reads as TGTGCCAGTAGTACGGACAGCCTCGGAGAAAATTCACCCCTCCACTTT. This codes for CASSTDSLGENSPLHF.

This clone was seen a single time. The chain combines TRBV7-2 with TRBJ1-3, with 10 bases fitting TRBD1. In germline, CDR1 is SGHTA, CDR2 FQGNSA. The CDR3 covers 17 residues. Trimming removed 5 bases from V and 2 bases from J; junction bases left unmatched: 9. The CDR3 DNA sequence: TGTGCCAGCAGCGCCCGACAGGGGGCGTCTCCTGGAAACACCATATATTTT. It yields the protein CASSARQGASPGNTIYF.

J is TRBJ2-3 and V is TRBV5-1; 7 bases agree with TRBD2. The CDR3 spans 14 residues. Trimming removed 4 bases from V and 0 bases from J; junction bases left unmatched: 2. Germline CDR1 SGHRS, CDR2 YFSETQ. CDR3 nucleotides: TGCGCCAGCAGCCCGCGGGGGAGCACAGATACGCAGTATTTT. Protein: CASSPRGSTDTQYF.

This clone has only a few counts. The rearrangement joins TRBV7-2 to TRBJ2-5; 8 bases are shared with TRBD1. With V trimmed by 5 bases and J by 5 bases, 10 bases remained unmatched. The CDR3 spans 15 residues. CDR1 and CDR2 from the germline V gene are SGHTA and FQGNSA. CDR3 region: CASSTDGTGGETQYF. CDR3 sequence (DNA): TGTGCCAGCAGCACAGACGGGACAGGCGGGGAGACCCAGTACTTC.

This chain connects TRBV6-4 to TRBJ1-4, with D tentatively TRBD1 (6 bases). Trimming cost V 8 bases and J 14 bases, with 6 bases left between them. CDR3 size: 8 residues. Germline V CDR1 and CDR2: MRHNA, SNTAGT. The CDR3 region is CASQGLFF. The CDR3 DNA reads TGTGCCAGCCAGGGGCTGTTTTTT.

This chain uses TRBV6-5 with TRBJ1-1, with D possibly TRBD1 on 6 matching bases. The CDR3 extends over 15 amino acids. Trimming took off 5 bases at V and 0 bases at J, with 13 bases between the two ends. Per the germline V gene, CDR1 is MNHEY and CDR2 is SVGAGI. CDR3 in DNA: TGTGCCAGCAGTCAAACAGGACAGCTGAACACTGAAGCTTTCTTT. Protein product: CASSQTGQLNTEAFF.

The V gene is TRBV6-5, the J gene TRBJ1-1; D not resolved. This CDR3 has 16 amino acids. V dropped 0 bases and J dropped 1 base, with 12 bases sitting between them. Germline CDR1 MNHEY, CDR2 SVGAGI. CDR3 in amino acids: CASSYSSLSPNTEAFF. CDR3 nucleotides: TGTGCCAGCAGTTACTCGAGCCTCTCACCGAACACTGAAGCTTTCTTT.

The rearrangement joins TRBV12-5 to TRBJ1-5; D is possibly TRBD1 (6 bases). The ends were cut back, 6 bases at V and 4 bases at J, with 16 bases in the middle. The CDR3 has 15 amino acids. CDR1 is LGHNT and CDR2 is FRNRAP in the germline V gene. The CDR3: CASGHTDRLNQPQHF. The CDR3 DNA is TGTGCTAGTGGCCACACCGACAGGCTAAATCAGCCCCAGCATTTT.

This chain links TRBV27 with TRBJ1-1; D gene uncertain. The CDR3 consists of 14 residues. V dropped 5 bases and J dropped 1 base, with 11 bases sitting between them. Germline values: CDR1 MNHEY, CDR2 SMNVEV (reference sequence). The CDR3: CASSPQVRNTEAFF. CDR3 DNA sequence: TGTGCCAGCAGTCCTCAGGTTAGGAACACTGAAGCTTTCTTT.